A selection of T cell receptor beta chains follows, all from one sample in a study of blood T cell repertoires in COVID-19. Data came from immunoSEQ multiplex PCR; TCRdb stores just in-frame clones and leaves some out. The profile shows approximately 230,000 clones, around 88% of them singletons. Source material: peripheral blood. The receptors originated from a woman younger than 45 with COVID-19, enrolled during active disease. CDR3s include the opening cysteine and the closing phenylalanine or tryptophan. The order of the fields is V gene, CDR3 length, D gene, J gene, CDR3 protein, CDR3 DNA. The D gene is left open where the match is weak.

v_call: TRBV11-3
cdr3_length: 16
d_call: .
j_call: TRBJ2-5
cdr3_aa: CASSQGRDVYQETQYF
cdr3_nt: TGTGCCAGCAGCCAGGGCCGAGATGTGTACCAAGAGACCCAGTACTTC

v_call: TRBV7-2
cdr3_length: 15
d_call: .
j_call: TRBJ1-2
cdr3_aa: CASSWPGVGNYGYTF
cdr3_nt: TGTGCCAGCAGCTGGCCGGGGGTTGGGAACTATGGCTACACCTTC

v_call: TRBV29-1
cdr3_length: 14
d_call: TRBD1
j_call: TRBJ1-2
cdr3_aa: CSVTQGAFDYGYTF
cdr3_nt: TGCAGCGTAACACAGGGGGCTTTTGACTATGGCTACACCTTC

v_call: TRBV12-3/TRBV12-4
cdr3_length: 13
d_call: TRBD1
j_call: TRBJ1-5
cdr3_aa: CASQDRENQPQHF
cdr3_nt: TGTGCCAGCCAAGACAGGGAGAATCAGCCCCAGCATTTT

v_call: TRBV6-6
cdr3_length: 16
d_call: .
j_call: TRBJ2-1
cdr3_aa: CASSSHRGKAYNEQFF
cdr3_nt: TGTGCCAGCAGTTCCCATCGGGGGAAAGCCTACAATGAGCAGTTCTTC

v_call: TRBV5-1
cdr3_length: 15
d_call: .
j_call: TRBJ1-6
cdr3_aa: CASSFGAGDDSPLHF
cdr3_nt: TGCGCCAGCAGCTTCGGGGCGGGGGATGATTCACCCCTCCACTTT

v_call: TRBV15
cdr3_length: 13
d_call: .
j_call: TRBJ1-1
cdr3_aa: CATSRAGGPEAFF
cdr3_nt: TGTGCCACCAGCAGAGCCGGGGGGCCTGAAGCTTTCTTT

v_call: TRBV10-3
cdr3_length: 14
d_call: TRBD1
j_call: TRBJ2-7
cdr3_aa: CAIGDRADAYEQYF
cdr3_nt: TGTGCCATCGGGGACAGGGCTGACGCCTACGAGCAGTACTTC

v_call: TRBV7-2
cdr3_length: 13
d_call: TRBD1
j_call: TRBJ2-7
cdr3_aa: CASSSGQGREQYF
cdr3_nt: TGTGCCAGCAGCTCCGGACAGGGCCGGGAGCAGTACTTC

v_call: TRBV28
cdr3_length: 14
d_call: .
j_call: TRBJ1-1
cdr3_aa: CASNSQGLSGKAFF
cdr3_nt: TGTGCCAGCAACTCACAGGGCCTTTCAGGAAAAGCTTTCTTT

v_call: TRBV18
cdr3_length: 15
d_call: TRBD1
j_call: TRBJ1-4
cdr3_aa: CASSPRTGGDEKLFF
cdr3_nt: TGTGCCAGCTCACCTCGGACAGGGGGCGATGAAAAACTGTTTTTT

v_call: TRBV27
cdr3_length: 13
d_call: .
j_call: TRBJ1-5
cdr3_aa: CASSSSLNQPQHF
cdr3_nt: TGTGCCAGCAGTTCCTCCCTCAATCAGCCCCAGCATTTT

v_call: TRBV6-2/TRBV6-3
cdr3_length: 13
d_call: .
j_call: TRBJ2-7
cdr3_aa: CASSFGRRREQYF
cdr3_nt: TGTGCCAGCAGTTTCGGACGGAGGAGGGAGCAGTACTTC

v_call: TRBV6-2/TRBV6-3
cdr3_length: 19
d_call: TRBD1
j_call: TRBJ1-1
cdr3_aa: CASSYSLRTGEGVNTEAFF
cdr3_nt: TGTGCCAGCAGTTACTCTTTACGGACAGGGGAGGGTGTGAACACTGAAGCTTTCTTT

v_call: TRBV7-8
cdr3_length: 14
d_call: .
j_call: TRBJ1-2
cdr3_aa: CASSRGQSNYGYTF
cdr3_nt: TGTGCCAGCAGCCGTGGACAGAGTAACTATGGCTACACCTTC

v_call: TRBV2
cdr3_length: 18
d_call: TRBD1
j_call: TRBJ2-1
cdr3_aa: CASSDLSWAGGSNNEQFF
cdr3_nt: TGTGCCAGCAGTGACTTATCTTGGGCAGGGGGCTCAAACAATGAGCAGTTCTTC

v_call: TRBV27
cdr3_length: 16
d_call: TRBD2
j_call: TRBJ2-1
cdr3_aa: CASSPTAGASYNEQFF
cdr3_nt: TGTGCCAGCAGTCCAACGGCGGGAGCTTCGTACAATGAGCAGTTCTTC

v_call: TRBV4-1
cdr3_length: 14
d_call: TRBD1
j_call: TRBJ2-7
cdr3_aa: CASSPGQGDYEQYF
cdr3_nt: TGCGCCAGCAGCCCGGGACAGGGCGACTACGAGCAGTACTTC

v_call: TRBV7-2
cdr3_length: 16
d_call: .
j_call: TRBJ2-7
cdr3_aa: CASSEPDYKRSYEQYF
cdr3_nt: TGTGCCAGCAGCGAACCCGACTACAAGCGTTCCTACGAGCAGTACTTC

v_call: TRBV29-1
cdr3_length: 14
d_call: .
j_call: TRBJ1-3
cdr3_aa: CSVSTASSGNTIYF
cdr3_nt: TGCAGCGTTTCGACTGCCAGCTCTGGAAACACCATATATTTT